This TCR beta chain was recovered during a study of T-cell reconstitution after alpha-beta-depleted transplantation in children. With respect to this clonotype: The antigen is unknown.

J was trimmed by 2 bases and V by 5 bases; bases with no gene match: 9. CDR1 is LNHDA and CDR2 is SQIVND in the germline V gene (reference sequence). The CDR3 is 15 amino acids. The library targeted TCRbeta and was prepared with unique molecular identifiers. TCRdb processed the PCR reads anew with MiXCR; each CDR3 protein has one entry. Among roughly 66,000 distinct CDR3 sequences, roughly 4.9% were seen once, and the ten largest hold about 19%. General study findings and limits: A year had passed since transplant, and T-cell counts and diversity by then came mostly from newly produced T cells.

Sequencing was performed on PBMCs, mostly from graft donor cells, taken 180 days after TCRalphabeta/CD19-depleted stem cell transplant. This receptor was taken from a boy in the first two years of life who had a stem cell transplant for acute myeloid leukemia, so the T cells may come from the graft donor. This chain uses TRBV19 with TRBJ2-7, with 7 bases matching TRBD1. CDR3 nucleotides: TGTGCCAGTAGTTCCCAGACAGGGATACCCTACGAGCAGTACTTC. This encodes CASSSQTGIPYEQYF.